This T cell receptor (beta chain) was sequenced in a study of blood T cell repertoires in COVID-19. V lost 0 bases and J 7 bases, leaving 8 bases between the germline ends. Germline V lookup: CDR1 SGHRS, CDR2 YFSETQ. This CDR3 spans 13 amino acids. Assay used: immunoSEQ multiplex PCR; TCRdb lists only in-frame clones, some missing. The data contain about 310,000 clones, roughly 91% of them singletons. V usage is TRBV5-1 and J usage is TRBJ1-5; D not certain. The clonotype originates from a man in his fifties with active or convalescent COVID-19. Sample: peripheral blood. Here the CDR3 reads CASSLGEEQPQHF. The CDR3 DNA reads TGCGCCAGCAGCTTGGGAGAGGAACAGCCCCAGCATTTT.